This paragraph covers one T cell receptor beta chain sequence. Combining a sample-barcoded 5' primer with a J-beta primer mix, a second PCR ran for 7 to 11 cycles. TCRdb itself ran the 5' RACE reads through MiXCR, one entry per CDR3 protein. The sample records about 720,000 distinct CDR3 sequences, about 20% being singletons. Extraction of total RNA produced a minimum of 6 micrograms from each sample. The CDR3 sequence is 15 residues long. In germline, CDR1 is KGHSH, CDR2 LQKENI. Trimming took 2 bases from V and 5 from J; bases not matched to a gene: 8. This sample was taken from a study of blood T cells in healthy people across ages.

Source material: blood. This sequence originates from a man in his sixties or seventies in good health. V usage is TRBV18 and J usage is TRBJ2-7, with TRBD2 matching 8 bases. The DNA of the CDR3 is TGTGCCAGCTCACCATACGGGGGGGGGCTCGACGAGCAGTACTTC. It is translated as CASSPYGGGLDEQYF.